This section outlines one T cell receptor (beta chain) sequence together with its context. There is no known antigen for this receptor. The input lacks base qualities; no much larger clone sits a single base away. At transurethral resection, specimens of the bladder lesions were collected and then stored at -80C. DNA was extracted from bladder specimens collected at transurethral resection. The sample is drawn from a study of T cell repertoires in urothelial bladder cancer (dated by TCRdb to about 2019). Study-level background: Of the approximately twelve resected lesions, three were clinical stage cT0, three were cTa, three were cT1 and three were cT2 or greater. The study compared TCR repertoire clonality in bladder tumors with that in benign bladder inflammation. About eleven patients with bladder lesions undergoing transurethral resection were identified prospectively. Around twelve resected bladder lesions, made up of urothelial carcinoma (UC+) and benign (UC-) specimens, were studied.

Study-level results and caveats: Median tumor infiltrating lymphocyte percentage was about 2% in carcinoma specimens and approximately 13% in benign specimens. In carcinoma specimens, one T-cell clone made up as much as 17% of infiltrating lymphocytes, versus about 2.2% in benign specimens. Urothelial carcinoma specimens had fewer T cells than benign specimens, with medians of roughly 5,600 and 26,000.

V lost 3 bases and J lost 7 bases; the stretch between them is 10 bases long. From its cysteine to its phenylalanine, the CDR3 spans 14 amino acids. Only the CDR3 DNA stays, 42 bases, in frame from base 1. The TCR beta chain CDR3 region was sequenced with the immunoSEQ assay. On the authors' methods: For each specimen, the T-cell fraction, clonal dominance, and maximum TCR clone frequency were calculated. The table was pulled from immuneACCESS by TCRdb, which kept in-frame rearrangements only. Such tables lose some clones; where checked, under half of the loss comes from unresolved V genes, and the rest has no known cause. The DNA gave D and trimming, while V, J and clone size come from that table. The sample data list fewer than 10,000 clones, and less than 75% of these were observed just once. The top ten clones comprise approximately 30% of the sample.

The origin of this receptor is a human donor with urothelial carcinoma. The V and J genes are TRBV6-7 and TRBJ1-6, with a weak D call of TRBD1 (5 bases match). TRBV6-7 is an ORF; its function is uncertain. The specimen was tumor-infiltrating cells from bladder cancer. CDR3 loop: CASSYQGNNSPLHF. The DNA sequence is given as TGTGCCAGCAGTTATCAGGGTAACAATTCACCCCTCCACTTT.